This entry describes one T cell receptor beta chain. What it binds is unknown. The read falls 3 residues short of the CDR3 end, and the missing part is taken from the germline J gene. Germline CDR1 SGHRS, CDR2 YFSETQ. This CDR3 has 13 residues. V gave up 2 bases and J gave up 5 bases, with 11 bases separating them. TCRdb's table, derived via immunoSEQ multiplex PCR, lists solely in-frame clones and lacks some. The repertoire table contains roughly 21,000 clones. This entry is derived from a study of T cells in women clearing cervical HPV infection. General study results and limits: TRBV6-7 abundance was lower in cases than controls (about 0.099% versus 0.16%). A classifier using richness and V gene abundances reached an AUC of 0.83. CIN3+ cases had significantly higher TCR richness than controls; evenness did not differ.

Sequenced sample: blood buffy coat. The chain has TRBV5-1 and TRBJ2-7; no definite D call. The receptor's source is a woman between 18 and 69 years old with a cervical HPV16 infection that either progressed to CIN3+ or cleared (not recorded which). Incomplete CDR3 DNA: TGCGCCAGCAGCTTCTCCGCGTCTAACGAG. Protein product: CASSFSASNE. The whole CDR3 is CASSFSASNEQYF. The full variable domain, completed using reference TRBV5-1 and TRBJ2-7, is KAGVTQTPRYLIKTRGQQVTLSCSPISGHRSVSWYQQTPGQGLQFLFEYFSETQRNKGNFPGRFSGRQFSNSRSEMNVSTLELGDSALYLCASSFSASNEQYFGPGTRLTVT.